This TCR beta chain was documented in a study of cytomegalovirus exposure and HLA in healthy donors. This clone showed up just once. CDR1 and CDR2 (germline): SGHTA, FQGTGA. The CDR3 spans 15 residues. The V gene end was trimmed by 3 bases and the J gene end by 6 bases; junction bases not matched to a gene: 8. Primers for the PCR totalled 60 Vbeta and 13 Jbeta. Sequencing used immunoSEQ multiplex PCR; TCRdb keeps in-frame clones, though not all of them. The data show 100,000 or so clones, with roughly three quarters seen just once and around 6% held by the top ten. The sample taken for sequencing was PBMCs. The chain has TRBV7-3 and TRBJ2-1; 7 nucleotides match TRBD2. This TCR came from a male donor in good health and CMV-seronegative. The CDR3 nucleotides read TGTGCCAGCAGCTTCCGGGCGGGGGATTCCAATGAGCAGTTCTTC. Encoded protein: CASSFRAGDSNEQFF.